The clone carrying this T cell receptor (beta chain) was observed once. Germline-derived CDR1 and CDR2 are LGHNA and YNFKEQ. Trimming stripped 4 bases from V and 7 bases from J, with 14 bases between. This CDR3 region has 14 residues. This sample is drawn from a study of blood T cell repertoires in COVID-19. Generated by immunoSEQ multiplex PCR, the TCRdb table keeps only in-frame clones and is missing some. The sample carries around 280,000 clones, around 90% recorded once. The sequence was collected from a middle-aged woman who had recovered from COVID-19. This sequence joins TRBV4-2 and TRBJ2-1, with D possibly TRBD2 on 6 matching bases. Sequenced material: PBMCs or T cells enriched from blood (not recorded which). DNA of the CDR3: TGTGCCAGCAGCCCCTGGAGGGAGCGGAATGAGCAGTTCTTC. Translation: CASSPWRERNEQFF.